These T cell receptor beta chains were read from a single sample in a study of T cell responses to AZD1222 COVID-19 vaccine. Data came from immunoSEQ multiplex PCR; TCRdb stores just in-frame clones and leaves some out. In the table there are approximately 99,000 clones, 87% of which are singletons. The source material was peripheral blood, sampled on day 0 of AZD1222 vaccination. These receptors were obtained from an adult in good health. Both conserved end residues are part of each CDR3.

>TRBV27|TRBJ1-5|14
CASSSTGGTQPQHF
>TRBV7-9|TRBJ2-2|12
CASSLYTGELFF
>TRBV19|TRBJ1-6|16
CASIRSGGSYNSPLHF
>TRBV7-2|TRBJ1-2|15
CASSLDNRGAGGYTF
>TRBV12-3/TRBV12-4|TRBJ1-1|13
CASLDRTNTEAFF
>TRBV2|TRBJ2-2|15
CASSRTSGRAGELFF
>TRBV19|TRBJ2-2|13
CASSQGWAGELFF
>TRBV12-3/TRBV12-4|TRBJ1-3|13
CASRRGDGNTIYF
>TRBV7-2|TRBJ2-2|19
CASSPRPRLAGGRTGELFF
>TRBV27|TRBJ1-1|13
CASSFWENTEAFF
>TRBV11-2|TRBJ1-6|15
CASSFGTGQQAALHF
>TRBV5-1|TRBJ2-5|14
CASSLQGTQETQYF
>TRBV3-1/TRBV3-2|TRBJ1-1|18
CASSRSGGTGSMNTEAFF
>TRBV10-3|TRBJ1-2|15
CAISEGTVPNYGYTF
>TRBV5-3|TRBJ2-1|15
CARSTGTGGCNEQFF
>TRBV4-3|TRBJ1-2|16
CASSQAGGSGIYGYTF
>TRBV4-3|TRBJ1-2|15
CASSQDYRMAYGYTF
>TRBV11-2|TRBJ2-5|14
CASSLGGGTETQYF
>TRBV7-3|TRBJ1-6|16
CASSLRGGQGKSPLHF
>TRBV13|TRBJ1-2|11
CASSPGDGYTF
>TRBV27|TRBJ2-3|13
CASSYGSTDTQYF
>TRBV25-1|TRBJ2-2|14
CASSGGTETGELFF
>TRBV19|TRBJ1-5|17
CASSIALQEATGWPQHF
>TRBV11-3|TRBJ2-3|16
CASSLSAGPGTDTQYF
>TRBV7-2|TRBJ2-6|14
CASRTHSGANVLTF
>TRBV11-2|TRBJ1-6|14
CASSSPGENSPLHF
>TRBV11-3|TRBJ1-1|13
CASSRDTGTEAFF
>TRBV7-3|TRBJ2-1|15
CASSPELSRDNEQFF
>TRBV6-1|TRBJ1-6|16
CASSEIRRQGNPPLHF
>TRBV19|TRBJ1-1|14
CASTRQGGGTEAFF
>TRBV9|TRBJ1-3|17
CASSFPRRGGTGNTIYF
>TRBV9|TRBJ2-5|15
CASSVAGERRETQYF
>TRBV7-7|TRBJ2-3|18
CASSLGTSGGTFTDTQYF
>TRBV12-5|TRBJ1-6|19
CASGLGVGSGTGVISPLHF
>TRBV11-2|TRBJ1-6|16
CASSYGQGSYNSPLHF
>TRBV5-1|TRBJ1-3|16
CASSLEYRDRVDTIYF
>TRBV9|TRBJ1-3|16
CASSVEPSKFGNTIYF
>TRBV19|TRBJ1-5|15
CASTTRDSSNQPQHF
>TRBV3-1/TRBV3-2|TRBJ1-1|14
CASSQVSRLTEAFF
>TRBV19|TRBJ1-2|12
CASRDGGYGYTF
>TRBV9|TRBJ2-2|17
CASTYSGRAPDTGELFF
>TRBV30|TRBJ1-3|15
CAWSVGGRSGNTIYF